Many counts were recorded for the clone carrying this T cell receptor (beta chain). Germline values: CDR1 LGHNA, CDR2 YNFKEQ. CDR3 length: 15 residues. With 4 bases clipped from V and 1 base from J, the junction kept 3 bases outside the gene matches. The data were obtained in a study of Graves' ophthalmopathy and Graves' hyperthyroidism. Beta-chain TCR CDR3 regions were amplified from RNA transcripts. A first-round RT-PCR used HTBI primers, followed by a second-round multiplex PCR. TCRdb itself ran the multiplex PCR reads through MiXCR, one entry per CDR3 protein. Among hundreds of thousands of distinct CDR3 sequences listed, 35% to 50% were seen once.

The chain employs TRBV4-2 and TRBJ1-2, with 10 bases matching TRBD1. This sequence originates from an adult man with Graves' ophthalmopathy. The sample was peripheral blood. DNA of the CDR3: TGTGCCAGCAGCCGAGGACAGGGGGGTAACTATGGCTACACCTTC. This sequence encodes CASSRGQGGNYGYTF.